This T cell receptor (beta chain) emerged from a study of blood T cell repertoires in COVID-19. Study background: Spain, Italy and the United States supplied samples that represented acute and convalescent COVID-19. T cells, B-cell-depleted T cells, or PBMCs supplied cDNA or gDNA.

Per the authors' pipeline: Amplification with reference gene primers provided the estimates of nucleated cell counts. The method was immunoSEQ multiplex PCR; TCRdb's version includes in-frame clones alone and lacks a portion of them. Clone size and the V and J calls come from that table; the DNA yielded D and trimming. The data contain almost 70,000 clones, roughly 80% of them singletons. V was cut by 2 bases and J by 10 bases, with 15 bases left in between. CDR1 MNHNS and CDR2 SASEGT come from the germline V gene. This CDR3 has 13 amino acids. This TCR came from a man aged 60 to 69 with acute or convalescent COVID-19. J is TRBJ2-7 and V is TRBV6-1; TRBD2 is a possible D gene (5 bases). The sequenced material came from peripheral blood. This chain's CDR3 is CASSEQSQRSQYF. Here the CDR3 DNA reads TGTGCCAGCAGTGAACAGTCGCAGCGGAGTCAGTACTTC.